A single sample gave rise to the 3 T cell receptor beta chains below, sequenced in a study of blood T cell repertoires in COVID-19. The method was immunoSEQ multiplex PCR; TCRdb's version includes in-frame clones alone and lacks a portion of them. This table has about 12,000 clones, roughly nine tenths appearing once. Sample: peripheral blood. These receptors originate from a woman in her sixties with active COVID-19.

The V gene is TRBV5-4, the J gene TRBJ2-1, with 10 bases identical to TRBD2. The V and J ends lost 0 bases and 7 bases, in that order; junction bases with no gene match: 10. This CDR3 is 17 amino acids long. Germline V lookup: CDR1 SGHNT, CDR2 YYREEE (reference sequence). CDR3 loop: CASSLATGSGRVNEQFF. The CDR3 DNA reads TGTGCCAGCAGCTTGGCCACGGGCAGCGGGAGGGTTAATGAGCAGTTCTTC.

This sequence joins TRBV18 and TRBJ1-5, with D possibly TRBD1 on 5 matching bases. The V gene's germline CDR1 is KGHSH and CDR2 LQKENI. The CDR3 spans 15 residues. Trimming pared 1 base from V and 5 bases from J, leaving 12 bases between. CDR3 coding DNA: TGTGCCAGCTCACCACAGATGCAGGGTGATCAGCCCCAGCATTTT. Amino acid sequence: CASSPQMQGDQPQHF.

This clone was detected once. The CDR3 DNA follows: TGTGCCAGTAGTATACGACAGGGGGCCGGAAACACCATATATTTT. This translates into CASSIRQGAGNTIYF. This sequence joins TRBV19 and TRBJ1-3; 10 bases are shared with TRBD1. After removal of 2 bases from V and 4 bases from J, the junction contained 2 bases not matched to a gene. The CDR3 contains 15 residues. The germline V gene encodes CDR1 LNHDA and CDR2 SQIVND (reference sequence).